These T cell receptor beta chains were read from a single sample in a study of early T cells in non-severe SARS-CoV-2 infection. TCRdb recomputed calls from the 5' RACE reads with MiXCR, one row per CDR3 protein. Of 50,000 to 60,000 distinct CDR3 sequences in the sample, around 12% were seen once. The specimen sequenced was whole blood. The receptors derive from an adult who was a healthcare worker with PCR-confirmed SARS-CoV-2 infection or an uninfected control (not recorded which). The CDR3 runs from the conserved cysteine through the conserved F or W. D genes are given only for firm matches. A row's size may be missing; if present it is once, few, many or a size class.

many,TRBV20-1,TRBD2,TRBJ2-3,TGCAGTGCTAGAGTCCCGGGGGGGGCCGGGGATACGCAGTATTTT,CSARVPGGAGDTQYF
few,TRBV20-1,.,TRBJ2-5,TGCAGTGCTAGAGGACTAGTTGTGCCGGAGACCCAGTACTTC,CSARGLVVPETQYF
many,TRBV18,.,TRBJ1-3,TGTGCCAGCTCACCCCGAGGGCTAGGAAACACCATATATTTT,CASSPRGLGNTIYF
.,TRBV12-5,TRBD1,TRBJ1-1,TGTGCTAGTGGCCCGACAGGGCCAACTGAAGCTTTCTTT,CASGPTGPTEAFF
many,TRBV4-2,.,TRBJ1-1,TGTGCCAGCAGCCAATTAGGGGTCGGGGACGCGGCTTTGAACACTGAAGCTTTCTTT,CASSQLGVGDAALNTEAFF
many,TRBV7-8,TRBD2,TRBJ2-1,TGTGCCAGCAGCTTAGCCAGCGGGGGGGGCTACAATGAGCAGTTCTTC,CASSLASGGGYNEQFF
few,TRBV9,.,TRBJ2-5,TGTGCCAGCAGCGTAGAAGAGACCCAGTACTTC,CASSVEETQYF
few,TRBV9,.,TRBJ2-5,TGTGCCAGCAGCGTAGAGCTGGGAATAGGGGAGACCCAGTACTTC,CASSVELGIGETQYF
.,TRBV12-5,TRBD1,TRBJ1-1,TGTGCTAGTTCTTCACAGGGGGGGAACACTGAAGCTTTCTTT,CASSSQGGNTEAFF
.,TRBV6-5,.,TRBJ1-1,TGTGCCAGCAGTTCTGAGGACACTGAAGCTTTCTTT,CASSSEDTEAFF
many,TRBV19,.,TRBJ2-3,TGTGCCAGTAGCGGGAGAGACACAGATACGCAGTATTTT,CASSGRDTDTQYF
many,TRBV7-6,.,TRBJ2-5,TGTGCCAGCAGACCCTCGGGGAGGGGGACCCAAGAGACCCAGTACTTC,CASRPSGRGTQETQYF
many,TRBV19,.,TRBJ2-2,TGTGCCAGTGACGGTGGGGGGCCTCTGCACACCGGGGAGCTGTTTTTT,CASDGGGPLHTGELFF
.,TRBV4-1,.,TRBJ1-1,TGCGCCGGCAGCCCCGGGGCCCAGATAAACACTGAAGCTTTCTTT,CAGSPGAQINTEAFF
few,TRBV4-2,TRBD1,TRBJ1-2,TGTGCCAGCAGCCAAGATACCGGGACAGTGCGCTACACCTTC,CASSQDTGTVRYTF
few,TRBV5-1,TRBD2,TRBJ2-7,TGCGCCAGCAGCTTGGCCTCCTCTAGCGGTGACTCCTACGAGCAGTACTTC,CASSLASSSGDSYEQYF
few,TRBV5-1,.,TRBJ2-1,TGCGCCAGCAGCTTACAGGGACGGACCTACAATGAGCAGTTCTTC,CASSLQGRTYNEQFF
.,TRBV7-2,.,TRBJ2-5,TGTGCCAGCAACTCGGGCCTACCTACCCAGTACTTC,CASNSGLPTQYF
.,TRBV20-1,.,TRBJ2-2,TGCAGTGCTCACACAGGGTTCCCCGGGGAGCTGTTTTTT,CSAHTGFPGELFF
many,TRBV12-3/TRBV12-4,TRBD1,TRBJ2-1,TGTGCCAGCAGTCCGGACAGGGTTCGGAATGAGCAGTTCTTC,CASSPDRVRNEQFF
many,TRBV20-1,.,TRBJ2-3,TGCAGTGCTGGGCTAGTTCCGGGCGCCCGTGGAGATACGCAGTATTTT,CSAGLVPGARGDTQYF
.,TRBV29-1,TRBD1,TRBJ2-1,TGCAGCGTGGACAGGGTTTACAATGAGCAGTTCTTC,CSVDRVYNEQFF
.,TRBV7-9,.,TRBJ1-1,TGTGCCAGCAGCTTAGATAAGTCAGCTGAAGCTTTCTTT,CASSLDKSAEAFF
many,TRBV9,.,TRBJ2-1,TGTGCCAGCAGCTTGGGTCCCTACAATGAGCAGTTCTTC,CASSLGPYNEQFF
.,TRBV12-5,.,TRBJ2-5,TGTGCTAGTGGTTCAGGAGAGACCCAGTACTTC,CASGSGETQYF
many,TRBV6-1,TRBD1,TRBJ1-2,TGTGCCAGCAGTCCAGGACAGGGAATTCACTATGGCTACACCTTC,CASSPGQGIHYGYTF
few,TRBV25-1,TRBD2,TRBJ2-1,TGTGCCAGCAGTGGCCGACTAGCGGGGGCCCTTTGGTGG,CASSGRLAGALWW
many,TRBV20-1,.,TRBJ1-1,TGCAGTGCTAGAGATAGCGGGCAACGCACTGAAGCTTTCTTT,CSARDSGQRTEAFF
many,TRBV4-3,.,TRBJ1-2,TGCGCCAGCAGCCAATCGGACAGTAACTATGGCTACACCTTC,CASSQSDSNYGYTF
few,TRBV2,TRBD2,TRBJ2-3,TGTGCCAGCAGAGCGCCCGGGACTAGCGGATCCACAGATACGCAGTATTTT,CASRAPGTSGSTDTQYF
few,TRBV19,TRBD2,TRBJ2-1,TGTGCCAGTAGTTCCAATGGCGGGGGGGCAGCGAATGAGCAGTTCTTC,CASSSNGGGAANEQFF
.,TRBV12-3/TRBV12-4,.,TRBJ1-2,TGTGCCAGCAGTTTTCCGGGACAAGTAGATGGCTACACCTTC,CASSFPGQVDGYTF
many,TRBV7-2,TRBD1,TRBJ2-5,TGTGCCAGCAGCCAACAGGGGGTTCAAGAGACCCAGTACTTC,CASSQQGVQETQYF
many,TRBV7-2,.,TRBJ2-2,TGTGCCAGCAGTTCGCCCCATTCCGGGGAGCTGTTTTTT,CASSSPHSGELFF
many,TRBV30,.,TRBJ1-2,TGTGCCTGGATGGGGGTAATGGGTGGCTACACCTTC,CAWMGVMGGYTF
.,TRBV25-1,.,TRBJ2-1,TGTGCCAGCAGTGAATACGAACTAGCAGGAGAGCAGTTCTTC,CASSEYELAGEQFF
.,TRBV19,.,TRBJ1-1,TGTGCCAGTAGTATAGACCCTGCGGACCGTGAAGCTTTCTTT,CASSIDPADREAFF
.,TRBV20-1,TRBD2,TRBJ2-3,TGCAGTGCTGAGCCGCTAGCGGGCACAGATACGCAGTATTTT,CSAEPLAGTDTQYF
many,TRBV7-9,TRBD1,TRBJ1-1,TGTGCCAGCAGGCCTTCCGGGACAGGGGTCGGGAACACTGAAGCTTTCTTT,CASRPSGTGVGNTEAFF
many,TRBV11-2,.,TRBJ2-5,TGTGCCAGCAGCACAAATCCAGGGGCGCAAGAGACCCAGTACTTC,CASSTNPGAQETQYF
many,TRBV29-1,.,TRBJ2-1,TGCAGCGTTGAGGGTTTGAAGCTCTCCTACAATGAGCAGTTCTTC,CSVEGLKLSYNEQFF
many,TRBV25-1,.,TRBJ2-5,TGTGCCAGCAGTGAGACCGGACATAAAGAGACCCAGTACTTC,CASSETGHKETQYF
.,TRBV7-9,.,TRBJ1-2,TGTGCCAGCAGCCTTCGGACAGTCCCAGGCTATGGCTACACCTTC,CASSLRTVPGYGYTF
.,TRBV19,.,TRBJ1-3,TGTGCCAGTAGTACAACAGGGTTCTCTGGAAACACCATATATTTT,CASSTTGFSGNTIYF
.,TRBV28,.,TRBJ2-7,TGTGCCAGCAGTCTGGGGGCCCACGAGCAGTACTTC,CASSLGAHEQYF
.,TRBV6-1,TRBD1,TRBJ2-5,TGTGCCAGCAATGACAGGGTAACGGAGACCCAGTACTTC,CASNDRVTETQYF